The 12 T cell receptor beta chains reported below all come from one sample, sequenced in a study of blood T cell repertoires in COVID-19. Method: immunoSEQ multiplex PCR; TCRdb's copy keeps in-frame clones and lacks some. Among 150,000 to 200,000 clones listed, around 75% were seen once. The sample was peripheral blood. The source of these receptors is a woman aged 40 to 55 with COVID-19, enrolled during active disease.

J is TRBJ1-1 and V is TRBV6-6; a possible D gene is TRBD1 (5 bases). The CDR3 has 15 residues. In germline, CDR1 is MNHNY, CDR2 SVGAGI (reference sequence). Trimming took 5 bases from V and 4 from J, leaving 17 bases between them. The CDR3 reads CASSNAGVVITEAFF. The CDR3 nucleotides are TGTGCCAGCAGTAATGCGGGGGTAGTAATCACTGAAGCTTTCTTT.

The chain links TRBV5-6 to TRBJ2-1; D not resolved. Per the germline V gene, CDR1 is SGHDT and CDR2 is YYEEEE. V dropped 4 bases and J dropped 11 bases, with 10 bases sitting between them. This CDR3 is 11 amino acids long. The CDR3 DNA is TGTGCCAGCAGCGGTGGGCTAAAGCAGTTCTTC. This gives the protein CASSGGLKQFF.

The CDR3 sequence: CASSEGGTVYEQYF. CDR3 sequence (DNA): TGTGCCAGCAGTGAGGGAGGGACGGTTTACGAGCAGTACTTC. This chain links TRBV6-1 with TRBJ2-7; 7 bases fit TRBD2. V shed 3 bases, J shed 4 bases, and the junction held 6 bases outside the gene matches. This CDR3 spans 14 amino acids. Germline loops: CDR1 MNHNS, CDR2 SASEGT.

This chain uses TRBV18 with TRBJ1-5; TRBD1 is a possible D gene (6 bases). Germline V gene data show CDR1 as KGHSH and CDR2 as LQKENI. V lost 5 bases, J lost 5 bases, and 10 bases lay in between. The CDR3 has 13 amino acids. CDR3 DNA sequence: TGTGCCAGCTCAACAGGGATGTATCAGCCCCAGCATTTT. Its translation: CASSTGMYQPQHF.

The chain is built from TRBV10-3 and TRBJ1-4, with a weak D call TRBD1 (6 bases). V lost 3 bases, J lost 7 bases, and 15 bases lay in between. Looked up from germline, CDR1 is ENHRY and CDR2 is SYGVKD. This CDR3 contains 15 residues. Here the CDR3 reads CAISDPTGPGEKLFF. The CDR3, as DNA: TGTGCCATCAGTGACCCGACAGGCCCAGGTGAAAAACTGTTTTTT.

This clone was seen a single time. The chain is built from TRBV29-1 and TRBJ1-5; D is unresolved. The ends were cut back, 4 bases at V and 4 bases at J, with 11 bases in the middle. The germline V gene has CDR1 SQVTM and CDR2 ANQGSEA. The CDR3 runs 13 residues. The CDR3: CSVGLGVNQPQHF. Written as DNA, the CDR3 is TGCAGCGTTGGCTTGGGAGTTAATCAGCCCCAGCATTTT.

This rearrangement joins TRBV10-1 to TRBJ2-7, with TRBD1 matching over 10 bases. CDR3 length: 16 amino acids. Trimming cost V 3 bases and J 5 bases; bases outside gene matches: 10. CDR1 and CDR2 from the germline V gene are WNHNN and SYGVQD (reference sequence). The CDR3 DNA reads TGCGCCAGCAGTGATAAGGGACAGGGGAAAGTAGACGAGCAGTACTTC. This encodes CASSDKGQGKVDEQYF.

The chain links TRBV9 to TRBJ2-7; D is perhaps TRBD1 (6 bases). The V gene's germline CDR1 is SGDLS and CDR2 YYNGEE. Trimming took 2 bases from V and 2 from J, leaving 11 bases between them. The CDR3 runs to 14 residues. CDR3 sequence (DNA): TGTGCCAGCAGCGTTGGACAGAGAACCTACGAGCAGTACTTC. It yields the protein CASSVGQRTYEQYF.

The V call is TRBV3-1 (or the pseudogene TRBV3-2), the J call TRBJ2-1; TRBD2 matches 7 bases. V lost 3 bases, J lost 8 bases, and 7 bases stayed unmatched. The length of the CDR3 is 14 residues. CDR1 is LGHDT and CDR2 is YNNKEL in the germline V gene (reference sequence). CDR3 amino acids: CASSQGGLFDEQFF. CDR3 coding DNA: TGTGCCAGCAGCCAGGGAGGGCTGTTCGATGAGCAGTTCTTC.

This clone was recorded only once. The chain couples TRBV5-1 to TRBJ2-5, with TRBD1 as a possible D gene (6 bases). This CDR3 contains 14 residues. Germline V lookup: CDR1 SGHRS, CDR2 YFSETQ. Trimming shortened V by 4 bases and J by 2 bases, and 12 bases separated the two germline ends. CDR3 DNA sequence: TGCGCCAGCAGCCCCGGGACACCGCAAGAGACCCAGTACTTC. It is translated as CASSPGTPQETQYF.

This clone has more than one count but fewer than ten. V and J are TRBV28 and TRBJ2-1; TRBD1 agrees at 9 bases. J was trimmed by 9 bases and V by 2 bases; bases with no gene match: 8. This CDR3 spans 15 amino acids. Germline lookup yields CDR1 MDHEN and CDR2 SYDVKM. The CDR3 nucleotides are TGTGCCAGCAGTTTAGGTGGGACAGGGTCAGGTGAGCAGTTCTTC. Translating it yields CASSLGGTGSGEQFF.

This chain connects TRBV7-2 to TRBJ1-1; weak D call: TRBD1 (6 bases). Germline V gene sequence: CDR1 SGHTA, CDR2 FQGNSA. Trimming cost V 5 bases and J 1 base, with 14 bases left between them. The CDR3 consists of 15 residues. CDR3 nucleotide sequence: TGTGCCAGCAGCCCGAGGGACACTCCGAACACTGAAGCTTTCTTT. It codes for CASSPRDTPNTEAFF.